This passage covers 4 T cell receptor beta chains from one sample sequenced in a study of blood T cell repertoires in COVID-19. Method: immunoSEQ multiplex PCR; TCRdb's copy keeps in-frame clones and lacks some. The table includes tens of thousands of clones, 60% to 85% detected once. Sequences were obtained from peripheral blood. All receptors come from a human donor in a cohort sampled during active COVID-19.

The rearrangement joins TRBV27 to TRBJ2-1, with 10 positions matching TRBD2. Unmatched junction bases numbered 19, after V lost 6 bases and J lost 5 bases. Per germline, CDR1 MNHEY and CDR2 SMNVEV (reference sequence). The CDR3 contains 19 residues. The CDR3 sequence is CASRYDTHEREGHNNEQFF. CDR3 DNA sequence: TGTGCCAGCAGGTACGACACCCACGAGCGGGAGGGCCATAACAATGAGCAGTTCTTC.

The V call is TRBV5-1, the J call TRBJ1-6; no reliable D call. The V end was cut by 4 bases, the J end by 7 bases, with 12 bases between. Germline V gives CDR1 SGHRS, CDR2 YFSETQ. The CDR3 has 14 amino acids. The CDR3 sequence is CASSPGRQNSPLHF. The CDR3 DNA follows: TGCGCCAGCAGCCCCGGGAGGCAAAATTCACCCCTCCACTTT.

The chain employs TRBV5-1 and TRBJ2-1, with D tentatively TRBD1 or TRBD2 (5 bases each). CDR1 is SGHRS and CDR2 is YFSETQ in the germline V gene. V dropped 4 bases and J dropped 7 bases, with 12 bases sitting between them. This CDR3 is 13 amino acids long. DNA of the CDR3: TGCGCCAGCAGCATGGGACCGAGGAATGAGCAGTTCTTC. Encoded protein: CASSMGPRNEQFF.

V usage is TRBV15 and J usage is TRBJ2-5, with D unresolved. The CDR3 has 12 amino acids. Trimming removed 2 bases at V and 5 bases at J, with 6 bases between. Germline CDR1 LNHNV, CDR2 YYDKDF (reference sequence). CDR3 sequence: CATSRSRETQYF. Here the CDR3 DNA reads TGTGCCACCAGCAGATCCCGGGAGACCCAGTACTTC.